This T cell receptor (beta chain) was identified during a study of shared clonotypes between healthy human individuals. The investigators split CD4+ cells into a CD45RA+ naive subset and a CD45RA-negative memory subset. With 4 bases clipped from V and 1 base from J, the junction kept 2 bases outside the gene matches. Germline assignment: CDR1 MNHNS and CDR2 SASEGT. The CDR3 covers 15 residues. Profiling relied on immunoSEQ multiplex PCR, and the TCRdb table lists in-frame clones only, not all of them. The profile shows fewer than 1.4 million clones, about four fifths of them singletons. Sequenced input: memory CD4+ T cells from PBMCs. Subset defined: CD45RA-negative fraction. The chain combines TRBV6-1 with TRBJ2-7, with 12 bases aligning to TRBD2. The receptor's source is a young man in good health. Some clones in this sample may be carry-over from other donors' samples. DNA of the CDR3: TGTGCCAGCAGTGGGGGACTAGCGGGTTCCTACGAGCAGTACTTC. Its protein product is CASSGGLAGSYEQYF.